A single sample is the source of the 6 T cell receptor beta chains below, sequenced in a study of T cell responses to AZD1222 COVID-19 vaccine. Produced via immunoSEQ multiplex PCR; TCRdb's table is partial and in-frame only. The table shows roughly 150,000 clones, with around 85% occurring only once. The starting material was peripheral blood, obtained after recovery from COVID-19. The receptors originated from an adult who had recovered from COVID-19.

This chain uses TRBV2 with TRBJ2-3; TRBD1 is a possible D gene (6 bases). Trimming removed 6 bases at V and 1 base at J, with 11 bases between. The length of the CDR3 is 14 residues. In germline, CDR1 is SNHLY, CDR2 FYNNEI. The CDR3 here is CASSTGWGTDTQYF. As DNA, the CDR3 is TGTGCCAGCAGCACAGGGTGGGGCACAGATACGCAGTATTTT.

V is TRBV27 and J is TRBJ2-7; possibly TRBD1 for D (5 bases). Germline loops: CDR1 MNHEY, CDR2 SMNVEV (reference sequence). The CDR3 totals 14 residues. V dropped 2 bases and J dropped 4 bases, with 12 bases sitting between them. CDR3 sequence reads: CASSLKGDAYEQYF. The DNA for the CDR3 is TGTGCCAGCAGTTTAAAAGGGGATGCGTACGAGCAGTACTTC.

CDR3 nucleotides: TGCGCCAGCAGCCCCCCCGACAGGGGGCGGGTAGATACGCAGTATTTT. This sequence encodes CASSPPDRGRVDTQYF. The chain links TRBV5-1 to TRBJ2-3, with 10 bases fitting TRBD1. J lost 5 bases, V lost 4 bases, and 10 bases had no gene match. CDR1 is SGHRS, CDR2 YFSETQ, per germline. The CDR3 extends over 16 amino acids.

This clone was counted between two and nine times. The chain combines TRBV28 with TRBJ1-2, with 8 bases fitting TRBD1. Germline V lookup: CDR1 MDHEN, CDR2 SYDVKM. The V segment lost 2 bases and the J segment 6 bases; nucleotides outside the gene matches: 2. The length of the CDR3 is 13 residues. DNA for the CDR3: TGTGCCAGCAGTTTAGCAGGGGGCGATGGCTACACCTTC. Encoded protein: CASSLAGGDGYTF.

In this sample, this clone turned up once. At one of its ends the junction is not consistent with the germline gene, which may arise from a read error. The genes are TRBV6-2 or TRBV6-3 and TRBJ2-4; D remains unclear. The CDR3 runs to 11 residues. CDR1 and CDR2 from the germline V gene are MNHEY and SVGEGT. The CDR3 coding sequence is TGTGCCAGCAGTTATAAAAACATTCGGTACTTC. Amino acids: CASSYKNIRYF.

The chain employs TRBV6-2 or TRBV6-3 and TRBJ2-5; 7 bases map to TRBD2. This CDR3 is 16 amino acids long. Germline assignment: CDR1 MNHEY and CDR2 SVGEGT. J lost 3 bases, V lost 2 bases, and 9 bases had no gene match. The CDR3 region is CASSYELGGRKETQYF. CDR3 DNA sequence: TGTGCCAGCAGTTACGAGCTTGGCGGGAGAAAAGAGACCCAGTACTTC.